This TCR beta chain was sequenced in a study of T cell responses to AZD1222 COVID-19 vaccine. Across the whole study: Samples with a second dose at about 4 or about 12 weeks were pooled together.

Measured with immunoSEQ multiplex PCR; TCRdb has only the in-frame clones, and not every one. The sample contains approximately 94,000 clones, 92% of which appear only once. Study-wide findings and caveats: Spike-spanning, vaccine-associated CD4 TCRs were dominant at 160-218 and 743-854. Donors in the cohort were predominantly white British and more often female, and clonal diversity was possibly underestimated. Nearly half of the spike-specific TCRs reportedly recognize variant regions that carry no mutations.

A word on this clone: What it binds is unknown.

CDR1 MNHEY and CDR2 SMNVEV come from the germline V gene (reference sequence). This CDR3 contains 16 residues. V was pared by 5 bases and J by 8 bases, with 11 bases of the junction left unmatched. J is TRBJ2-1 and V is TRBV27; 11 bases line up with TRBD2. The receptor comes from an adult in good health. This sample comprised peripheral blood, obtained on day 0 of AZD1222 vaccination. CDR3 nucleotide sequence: TGTGCCAGCAGTCTGATAGCGGGAGGGGGACGTGATGAGCAGTTCTTC. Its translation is CASSLIAGGGRDEQFF.